This T cell receptor (beta chain) was found in a study of T cells in Graves' hyperthyroidism and ophthalmopathy. Study observations and caveats: In the analysis, a 13 V-J model separated ophthalmopathy from stable hyperthyroidism.

Germline V lookup: CDR1 WNHNN, CDR2 SYGVQD (reference sequence). J was trimmed by 7 bases and V by 9 bases; bases with no gene match: 11. The CDR3 has 14 amino acids. About this clonotype: As yet, its antigen is unknown.

Amplified TCR beta CDR3 regions derived from RNA transcripts. An initial round of RT-PCR targeting the TCR CDR3 relied on the HTBI primer set. TCRdb re-called the multiplex PCR reads with MiXCR, one entry per CDR3 protein. The data hold approximately 560,000 distinct CDR3 sequences, with around 14% observed a single time. The chain recombines TRBV10-1 with TRBJ2-1; 8 bases match TRBD2. This TCR was recovered from a woman in her twenties or thirties with Graves' hyperthyroidism. The sequenced material came from blood. CDR3 in amino acids: CASSRSGSFNEQFF. The CDR3, as DNA: TGCGCCAGTTCTCGGAGCGGGAGTTTTAATGAGCAGTTCTTC.